This T cell receptor (beta chain) is drawn from a study of cytomegalovirus exposure and HLA in healthy donors. A multiplex PCR was run with 60 Vbeta primers and 13 Jbeta primers. Clones were sequenced by immunoSEQ multiplex PCR, and TCRdb holds only the in-frame ones, with some missing. Of about 140,000 clones in the sample, 60% to 85% are singletons; the top ten hold less than 2%. The receptor was isolated from a man aged 35 to 55 in good health and CMV-seronegative. Specimen: PBMCs.

The CDR3 nucleotides read TGTGCCAGCAGCCAAGGGGCGGGACTAGCGGGGGGGCTAGAGACCCAGTACTTC. Translated: CASSQGAGLAGGLETQYF. The chain recombines TRBV4-2 with TRBJ2-5, with 16 bases fitting TRBD2. After removal of 1 base from V and 4 bases from J, the junction contained 6 bases not matched to a gene. Germline V lookup: CDR1 LGHNA, CDR2 YNFKEQ. This CDR3 has 18 amino acids.